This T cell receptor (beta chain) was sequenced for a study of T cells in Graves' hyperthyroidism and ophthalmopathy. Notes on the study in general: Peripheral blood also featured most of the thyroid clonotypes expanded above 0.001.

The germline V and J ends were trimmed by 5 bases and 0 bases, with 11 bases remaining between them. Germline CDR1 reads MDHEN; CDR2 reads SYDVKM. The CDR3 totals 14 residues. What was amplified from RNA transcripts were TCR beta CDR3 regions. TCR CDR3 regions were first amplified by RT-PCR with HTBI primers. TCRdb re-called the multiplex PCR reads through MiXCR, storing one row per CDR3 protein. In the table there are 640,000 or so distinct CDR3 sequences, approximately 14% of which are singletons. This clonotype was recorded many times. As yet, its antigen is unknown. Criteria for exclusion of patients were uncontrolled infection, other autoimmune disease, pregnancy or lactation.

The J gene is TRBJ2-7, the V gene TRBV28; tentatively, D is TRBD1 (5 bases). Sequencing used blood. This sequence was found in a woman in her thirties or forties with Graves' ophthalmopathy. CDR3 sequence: CASSQQESSYEQYF. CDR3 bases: TGTGCCAGCAGTCAACAGGAGAGCTCCTACGAGCAGTACTTC.